The present T cell receptor beta chain was sequenced within a study of T cell repertoires in cytomegalovirus infection. Across the whole study: The public TCR beta signatures pointed to both CMV infection and matching HLA type. General observations from the study: Frequencies of public TCR beta families were cumulated, and this identified carriers of CMV plus the relevant HLA. HLA-C-restricted TCR beta clonotypes specific for CMV led the ex vivo response.

V shed 3 bases and J 3 bases; nucleotides not matched to a gene: 10. Germline V gives CDR1 SGDLS, CDR2 YYNGEE. The CDR3 has 16 residues. TCRdb ran MiXCR on the reads and lists one entry per CDR3 protein. The sample carries hundreds of thousands of distinct CDR3 sequences, 30% to 40% recorded once. On this clonotype: Its antigen is undetermined.

The rearrangement joins TRBV9 to TRBJ2-3, with TRBD1 matching 7 bases. This sample comprised cultured PBMCs, obtained from culture after CMV antigen stimulation. This sequence was found in a human donor in good health (CMV status not recorded). Some clones in this sample may be carry-over from other donors' samples. CDR3 amino acids: CASSAYIQGMTDTQYF. Here the CDR3 DNA reads TGTGCCAGCAGCGCGTATATACAGGGGATGACAGATACGCAGTATTTT. Full variable domain (rest looked up from reference TRBV9 and TRBJ2-3): DSGVTQTPKHLITATGQRVTLRCSPRSGDLSVYWYQQSLDQGLQFLIQYYNGEERAKGNILERFSAQQFPDLHSELNLSSLELGDSALYFCASSAYIQGMTDTQYFGPGTRLTVL.